This TCR beta chain was captured in a study of vaccination and CD4 T cells after COVID-19. Study at large: Six males and four females, two Hispanic, made up the convalescents. Overall study results and limits: When vaccine-specific clones from convalescent patients were examined, 304 of 307 were spike mono-reactive.

The V end lost 2 bases, the J end lost 8 bases, and 15 bases lay between the germline ends. The CDR3 spans 13 residues. Germline assignment: CDR1 GTSNPN and CDR2 SVGIG (reference sequence). This clonotype appeared a few times. No antigen is known for it. Researchers used the Oncomine TCR Beta short-read assay to sequence DNA from cultured CD4+ T cells. TCRdb independently ran MiXCR on the PCR reads; one entry per CDR3 protein. Here the sample spans 11,000 or so distinct CDR3 sequences, less than 25% being singletons. Stated treatment: approximately nine-day PBMC culture with coronavirus spike peptide pools or control peptides (ViraFEST assay). Half the growth medium was swapped for new IL-2 medium on days 3 and 7.

The chain has TRBV30 and TRBJ1-2; D is undetermined. The sequenced sample was CD4+ T cells from blood, cultured in vitro, obtained after SARS-CoV-2 vaccination. This TCR derives from a human donor who had recovered from COVID-19. The CDR3 loop is CAWSFSEWGGYTF. The CDR3 coding sequence is TGTGCCTGGAGTTTCTCCGAATGGGGAGGCTACACCTTC.